This T cell receptor (beta chain) was captured by sequencing in a study of metastatic and nonmetastatic thyroid tumors. Before thyroid surgery, none of the patients had received any treatment. Study results and caveats: Patients with malignant thyroid tumors reportedly had significantly higher TCR beta diversity than those with benign nodules, in blood and tumor.

In the authors' methods: Clinicopathological groups supplied CDR3 differences that were used to build a distant-metastasis classifier for papillary thyroid cancer. TCRdb re-called the PCR reads with MiXCR. These V and J calls derive from TCRdb rather than the authors' analysis. The sample has about 92,000 clones, more than 12% seen once; the top ten hold about 3.6%. About this clone: What it binds is unknown.

This TCR derives from a female donor with papillary thyroid cancer or a benign thyroid nodule (not recorded which). Some clones in this sample may be carry-over from other donors' samples. Sequenced sample: blood.

The CDR3 DNA is TGTGCCAGCAGCCAAGATTCAAGCTTACGGGGACTCCTTTGCTACGAGCAGTACTTC. Residues: CASSQDSSLRGLLCYEQYF. V and J are TRBV3-1 and TRBJ2-7, with D possibly TRBD2 on 6 matching bases. This CDR3 has 19 amino acids. V lost 0 bases, J lost 3 bases, and 24 bases lay in between. Germline values: CDR1 LGHDT, CDR2 YNNKEL (reference sequence).